A selection of T cell receptor beta chains follows, all from one sample in a study of blood T cell repertoires in COVID-19. Sequencing used immunoSEQ multiplex PCR; TCRdb keeps in-frame clones, though not all of them. The sample yields some 64,000 clones, 55% to 75% seen once. Sequenced input: peripheral blood. The source of these receptors is an older woman with COVID-19, enrolled during active disease. CDR3s include the opening cysteine and the closing phenylalanine or tryptophan. The D gene is left open where the match is weak. Expanded clones are given a class, and other clones once, few, many or no size at all.

size,V,J,D,CDR3,DNA
.,TRBV5-1,TRBJ1-1,TRBD1,CASSAGQGWTEAFF,TGCGCCAGCAGCGCCGGACAGGGGTGGACTGAAGCTTTCTTT
.,TRBV27,TRBJ2-7,TRBD1,CASCSRDSLYEQYF,TGTGCCTCCTGCTCCCGGGACAGCCTCTACGAGCAGTACTTC
.,TRBV4-3,TRBJ1-2,.,CASSQDLFYGYTF,TGCGCCAGCAGCCAAGATCTCTTCTATGGCTACACCTTC
.,TRBV18,TRBJ1-1,TRBD1,CASSPQGGRSEAFF,TGTGCCAGCTCACCCCAGGGGGGCAGGAGTGAAGCTTTCTTT
.,TRBV6-6,TRBJ1-3,.,CASSRDSGNTIYF,TGTGCCAGCAGCCGGGACTCTGGAAACACCATATATTTT
.,TRBV2,TRBJ2-2,.,CASSENGGSIIGELFF,TGTGCCAGCAGTGAAAATGGCGGGTCCATAATCGGGGAGCTGTTTTTT
.,TRBV7-8,TRBJ1-2,.,CASSLVEGTGGGGYTF,TGTGCCAGCAGCTTAGTGGAGGGAACAGGCGGTGGTGGCTACACCTTC
.,TRBV6-2/TRBV6-3,TRBJ2-1,.,CASSYYPNNEQFF,TGTGCCAGCAGTTACTATCCAAACAATGAGCAGTTCTTC
.,TRBV7-2,TRBJ2-7,TRBD1,CASSLRTGGHEQYF,TGTGCCAGCAGCTTAAGGACAGGGGGACACGAGCAGTACTTC
.,TRBV7-8,TRBJ2-7,TRBD2,CASSPKRGAASYEQYF,TGTGCCAGCAGCCCGAAGCGGGGGGCCGCATCCTACGAGCAGTACTTC
once,TRBV7-8,TRBJ2-7,.,CASSLNSGAAYEQYF,TGTGCCAGCAGCTTAAATTCAGGGGCCGCCTACGAGCAGTACTTC
.,TRBV29-1,TRBJ2-1,TRBD1,CSGGQGLGNEQFF,TGCAGCGGTGGACAGGGTCTAGGCAATGAGCAGTTCTTC
.,TRBV5-1,TRBJ1-1,TRBD1,CASSPTGVNTEAFF,TGCGCCAGCAGCCCTACAGGGGTGAACACTGAAGCTTTCTTT
.,TRBV6-1,TRBJ2-6,.,CASSALSAVGDAGANVLTF,TGTGCCAGCAGTGCTCTGTCTGCGGTGGGAGATGCTGGGGCCAACGTCCTGACTTTC
many,TRBV29-1,TRBJ2-2,TRBD1,CSVVQGGSGELFF,TGCAGCGTTGTACAGGGGGGATCCGGGGAGCTGTTTTTT
.,TRBV11-2,TRBJ2-2,TRBD1,CASRGEGQGGPGELFF,TGTGCCAGCAGGGGAGAGGGACAGGGAGGACCCGGGGAGCTGTTTTTT
many,TRBV18,TRBJ1-3,TRBD1,CASSLRQGATGNTIYF,TGTGCCAGCTCACTTAGACAGGGGGCTACTGGAAACACCATATATTTT
.,TRBV4-3,TRBJ1-1,.,CASSQNRALNTEAFF,TGCGCCAGCAGCCAAAACAGGGCGTTGAACACTGAAGCTTTCTTT
.,TRBV4-1,TRBJ1-3,.,CASSQDSNTIYF,TGCGCCAGCAGCCAAGATAGCAACACCATATATTTT
.,TRBV29-1,TRBJ1-4,.,CSVGGVNEKLFF,TGCAGCGTAGGAGGGGTTAATGAAAAACTGTTTTTT
few,TRBV5-1,TRBJ1-1,TRBD1,CASSPLTGGLTEAFF,TGCGCCAGCAGCCCGTTGACAGGGGGCCTTACTGAAGCTTTCTTT
few,TRBV15,TRBJ2-1,TRBD1,CATSRDRPGTGGGEQFF,TGTGCCACCAGCAGAGATCGACCAGGGACAGGGGGCGGTGAGCAGTTCTTC
medium-sized,TRBV10-3,TRBJ1-6,.,CATTRSSYNSPLHF,TGTGCCACGACAAGAAGCTCCTATAATTCACCCCTCCACTTT
.,TRBV7-9,TRBJ1-3,.,CASSPRDKDSGNTIYF,TGTGCCAGCAGCCCAAGGGACAAAGACTCTGGAAACACCATATATTTT
few,TRBV5-1,TRBJ2-1,TRBD2,CASSLLSGTSGLAGYNEQFF,TGCGCCAGCAGCTTGTTGAGCGGGACTAGCGGGTTGGCCGGTTACAATGAGCAGTTCTTC
.,TRBV11-3,TRBJ1-1,.,CASSLDSTPVTEAFF,TGTGCCAGCAGCTTAGATAGCACGCCGGTGACTGAAGCTTTCTTT
.,TRBV4-3,TRBJ1-4,.,CASSPFRGEEKLFF,TGCGCCAGCAGCCCCTTTCGAGGCGAGGAAAAACTGTTTTTT
.,TRBV4-3,TRBJ1-2,.,CASSQEAGEAIYGYTF,TGCGCCAGCAGCCAAGAAGCGGGGGAGGCAATCTATGGCTACACCTTC
few,TRBV5-1,TRBJ2-7,.,CASSLRGGAEQYF,TGCGCCAGCAGCTTGCGGGGTGGCGCCGAGCAGTACTTC
.,TRBV25-1,TRBJ2-7,.,CASSDPRGRGLSSYEQYF,TGTGCCAGCAGTGATCCCCGGGGGCGGGGGCTCAGCTCCTACGAGCAGTACTTC
.,TRBV7-2,TRBJ2-2,TRBD2,CASSLVAGRNTGELFF,TGTGCCAGCAGCTTAGTAGCGGGCAGGAACACCGGGGAGCTGTTTTTT
.,TRBV7-2,TRBJ2-3,.,CASSLGLEISDTQYF,TGTGCCAGCAGCTTAGGTCTAGAAATCTCAGATACGCAGTATTTT
.,TRBV11-1,TRBJ2-1,.,CASSKILVNEQFF,TGTGCCAGCAGCAAGATACTAGTTAATGAGCAGTTCTTC